This T cell receptor (beta chain) was retrieved from a study of T cells after yellow fever vaccination. The length of the CDR3 is 15 residues. Germline V gene data show CDR1 as SGHRS and CDR2 as YFSETQ. V was pared by 3 bases and J by 5 bases, with 8 bases of the junction left unmatched. MiXCR, run by TCRdb on the 5' RACE reads, gives a single entry per CDR3 protein. The table lists approximately 510,000 distinct CDR3 sequences, 20% to 25% of them singletons. The sequenced sample was PBMCs, obtained more than 20 days after the first yellow fever vaccination. This receptor was taken from a man between 18 and 29 years old who received the YFV17D yellow fever vaccine. The V and J genes are TRBV5-1 and TRBJ2-5, with 9 nucleotides matching TRBD1. CDR3 region: CASSSGTGTLETQYF. As DNA, the CDR3 is TGCGCCAGCAGCTCGGGGACAGGGACGTTGGAGACCCAGTACTTC.